Shown below are 20 T cell receptor beta chains from a single sample sequenced in a study of cytomegalovirus exposure and HLA in healthy donors. Use of 60 Vbeta and 13 Jbeta primers characterized the PCR. The table came from immunoSEQ multiplex PCR; TCRdb's copy has only in-frame clones and leaves some out. The table shows some 70,000 clones, with roughly 83% occurring only once. The sample consisted of PBMCs. The receptors here all came from a woman aged 50 to 65 in good health and CMV-seronegative.

The chain couples TRBV2 to TRBJ1-5; D unclear. Germline V gives CDR1 SNHLY, CDR2 FYNNEI. The CDR3 length is 13 residues. Trimming pared 6 bases from V and 7 bases from J, leaving 13 bases between. This chain's CDR3 is CASSATEKQPQHF. CDR3 bases: TGTGCCAGCAGCGCCACAGAAAAGCAGCCCCAGCATTTT.

The rearrangement joins TRBV5-1 to TRBJ2-5, with D uncertain. Germline V CDR1 and CDR2: SGHRS, YFSETQ. Trimming removed 3 bases from V and 5 bases from J, with 5 bases in between. There are 11 residues in the CDR3. The CDR3 nucleotides read TGCGCCAGCAGCTCCGGGGAGACCCAGTACTTC. This encodes CASSSGETQYF.

The chain combines TRBV19 with TRBJ1-1; no definite D call. CDR1 is LNHDA, CDR2 SQIVND, per germline (reference sequence). V was clipped by 6 bases and J by 6 bases, with 14 bases between them. The CDR3 length is 13 residues. CDR3 loop: CASSGLGGSEAFF. Here the CDR3 DNA reads TGTGCCAGTAGCGGGCTTGGAGGTTCTGAAGCTTTCTTT.

The rearrangement links TRBV6-5 to TRBJ2-3; D call uncertain. CDR1 and CDR2 (germline): MNHEY, SVGAGI. The CDR3 extends over 15 amino acids. Trimming removed 6 bases at V and 0 bases at J, with 13 bases between. CDR3 region: CASRLVPTSTDTQYF. In DNA, the CDR3 is TGTGCCAGCAGACTCGTACCAACTAGCACAGATACGCAGTATTTT.

The V and J genes are TRBV28 and TRBJ2-7; 9 nucleotides agree with TRBD1. After removal of 2 bases from V and 3 bases from J, the junction contained 8 bases not matched to a gene. Germline assignment: CDR1 MDHEN and CDR2 SYDVKM. CDR3 length equals 16 residues. The CDR3 is CASSLLGGTGNYEQYF. The CDR3 region has the DNA TGTGCCAGCAGTTTACTAGGAGGGACAGGGAACTACGAGCAGTACTTC. Full variable domain (outside the CDR3, taken from reference TRBV28 and TRBJ2-7): DVKVTQSSRYLVKRTGEKVFLECVQDMDHENMFWYRQDPGLGLRLIYFSYDVKMKEKGDIPEGYSVSREKKERFSLILESASTNQTSMYLCASSLLGGTGNYEQYFGPGTRLTVT.

The chain recombines TRBV5-4 with TRBJ2-7; D is uncertain. This CDR3 comprises 13 residues. CDR1 and CDR2 from the germline V gene are SGHNT and YYREEE (reference sequence). Trimming shortened V by 0 bases and J by 3 bases, and 7 bases separated the two germline ends. CDR3 coding DNA: TGTGCCAGCAGCTTGGGAGACATCTACGAGCAGTACTTC. This gives the protein CASSLGDIYEQYF.

J is TRBJ1-2 and V is TRBV28; 9 bases line up with TRBD1. The germline V gene has CDR1 MDHEN and CDR2 SYDVKM. The CDR3 has 14 residues. V trimming: 5 bases; J trimming: 3 bases; junction bases outside the gene matches: 4. The CDR3 nucleotides read TGTGCCAGCAGTCGGACAGGGGTCGACTATGGCTACACCTTC. It encodes CASSRTGVDYGYTF.

The chain carries TRBV11-2 and TRBJ2-5, with 8 positions matching TRBD1. Per the germline V gene, CDR1 is SGHAT and CDR2 is FQNNGV. The CDR3 runs 14 residues. After removal of 8 bases from V and 3 bases from J, the junction contained 8 bases not matched to a gene. CDR3 nucleotides: TGTGCCAGCCACCCTATGGACAGGGAAGAGACCCAGTACTTC. Translation gives CASHPMDREETQYF. Variable domain in full (rest from reference TRBV11-2 and TRBJ2-5): EAGVAQSPRYKIIEKRQSVAFWCNPISGHATLYWYQQILGQGPKLLIQFQNNGVVDDSQLPKDRFSAERLKGVDSTLKIQPAKLEDSAVYLCASHPMDREETQYFGPGTRLLVL.

This sequence joins TRBV18 and TRBJ2-4; D is uncertain. This CDR3 is 15 amino acids long. CDR1 KGHSH and CDR2 LQKENI come from the germline V gene. Deletions cut 2 bases from V and 8 bases from J, with 16 bases between. CDR3 in DNA: TGTGCCAGCTCACCAGGATTCGGTTCTCAGGACATTCAGTACTTC. Protein: CASSPGFGSQDIQYF.

This clone has just a few counts. The rearrangement uses TRBV27 and TRBJ1-4; 8 nucleotides match TRBD1. V was clipped by 1 base and J by 8 bases; unmatched bases: 3. The CDR3 consists of 14 residues. Germline CDR1 is MNHEY and CDR2 is SMNVEV (reference sequence). CDR3: CASSLYRGFEKLFF. The CDR3 DNA reads as TGTGCCAGCAGTTTATACAGGGGGTTCGAAAAACTGTTTTTT.

This clone has a handful of counts. J is TRBJ1-1 and V is TRBV7-9; 8 bases agree with TRBD1. The germline CDR1 and CDR2 sequences are SEHNR and FQNEAQ (reference sequence). The trim removed 4 bases at V and 6 bases at J, leaving 4 bases unmatched. The CDR3 is made up of 13 amino acids. The CDR3 DNA follows: TGTGCCAGCAGCTGGGACAGGCCCCCTGAAGCTTTCTTT. It is translated as CASSWDRPPEAFF. Based on the CDR3 plus reference TRBV7-9 and TRBJ1-1, the full variable domain is DTGVSQNPRHKITKRGQNVTFRCDPISEHNRLYWYRQTLGQGPEFLTYFQNEAQLEKSRLLSDRFSAERPKGSFSTLEIQRTEQGDSAMYLCASSWDRPPEAFFGQGTRLTVV.

The rearrangement uses TRBV19 and TRBJ2-3, with 9 bases fitting TRBD1. Looked up from germline, CDR1 is LNHDA and CDR2 is SQIVND (reference sequence). The CDR3 extends over 16 amino acids. J was trimmed by 3 bases and V by 7 bases; bases with no gene match: 11. The CDR3 nucleotides read TGTGCCAGTAAAAAAGCAAGGACAGGGGCGACAGATACGCAGTATTTT. Protein: CASKKARTGATDTQYF.

The chain combines TRBV4-1 with TRBJ2-1, with D unresolved. CDR1 is MGHRA, CDR2 YSYEKL, per germline. The CDR3 loop spans 14 amino acids. V lost 0 bases and J lost 7, with 10 bases in between. The CDR3 protein is CASSQDHSLNEQFF. In nucleotides, the CDR3 is TGCGCCAGCAGCCAAGATCACTCCTTAAATGAGCAGTTCTTC.

V gene TRBV4-3 combines with J gene TRBJ1-2; D uncertain. The CDR3 has 15 amino acids. The V gene lost 0 bases and the J gene lost 4 bases, with 12 bases spanning the gap. Germline V gives CDR1 LGHNA, CDR2 YSLEER. The chain's CDR3 is CASSQESGSGYGYTF. The DNA of the CDR3 is TGCGCCAGCAGCCAAGAGTCGGGGAGTGGCTATGGCTACACCTTC.

The chain is built from TRBV27 and TRBJ2-3, with 9 bases lining up with TRBD1. Looked up from germline, CDR1 is MNHEY and CDR2 is SMNVEV (reference sequence). The V segment lost 3 bases and the J segment 6 bases; nucleotides outside the gene matches: 7. The CDR3 is 15 residues long. The CDR3 DNA follows: TGTGCCAGCAGTTTTATCACAGGGGGCGCGGATACGCAGTATTTT. Protein sequence: CASSFITGGADTQYF.

CDR3 in amino acids: CASSLTSSPGEGSNEQFF. The CDR3 DNA reads TGTGCCAGCAGCTTAACTTCTAGCCCGGGAGAAGGTAGTAATGAGCAGTTCTTC. The rearrangement links TRBV7-3 to TRBJ2-1; the D gene is possibly TRBD2 (6 bases). V lost 0 bases and J 7 bases, leaving 22 bases between the germline ends. The CDR3 consists of 18 residues. Germline CDR1 SGHTA, CDR2 FQGTGA.

The chain employs TRBV9 and TRBJ2-3; a weak D match, TRBD2 (6 bases). Germline V gene lookup returns CDR1 SGDLS and CDR2 YYNGEE. V was pared by 4 bases and J by 8 bases, with 11 bases between. The CDR3 contains 12 residues. This CDR3 is CASSLPEGTQYF. In DNA form, the CDR3 reads TGTGCCAGCAGCCTCCCGGAGGGTACGCAGTATTTT.

The V and J genes are TRBV7-3 and TRBJ2-1; weak D call: TRBD2 (6 bases). Trimming took 1 base from V and 9 from J, leaving 13 bases between them. The CDR3 has 14 amino acids. Per the germline V gene, CDR1 is SGHTA and CDR2 is FQGTGA. CDR3 in amino acids: CASSLNLGGFEQFF. CDR3 DNA sequence: TGTGCCAGCAGCTTAAACCTCGGGGGATTTGAGCAGTTCTTC. The whole variable domain, remainder taken from reference TRBV7-3 and TRBJ2-1, is GAGVSQTPSNKVTEKGKYVELRCDPISGHTALYWYRQSLGQGPEFLIYFQGTGAADDSGLPNDRFFAVRPEGSVSTLKIQRTERGDSAVYLCASSLNLGGFEQFFGPGTRLTVL.

The chain uses TRBV9 and TRBJ2-5; the D is unclear. This CDR3 has 12 amino acids. Germline V gene data show CDR1 as SGDLS and CDR2 as YYNGEE. V was shortened by 3 bases and J by 6 bases, with 9 bases between the two germline ends. The CDR3 DNA reads TGTGCCAGCAGCGGGAGCTACCAGACCCAGTACTTC. This translates into CASSGSYQTQYF.

Note on this clone: Compared with germline, one end of the junction differs, possibly owing to a read error. DNA of the CDR3: TGCACGCCCCAAGGGAACAGGCCGTGTTGCTATTTCACTGAAGCTTTCTTT. Protein: CTPQGNRPCCYFTEAFF. The chain employs TRBV10-3 and TRBJ1-1; D might be TRBD1 (5 bases). The CDR3 length is 17 residues. CDR1 is ENHRY, CDR2 SYGVKD, per germline.